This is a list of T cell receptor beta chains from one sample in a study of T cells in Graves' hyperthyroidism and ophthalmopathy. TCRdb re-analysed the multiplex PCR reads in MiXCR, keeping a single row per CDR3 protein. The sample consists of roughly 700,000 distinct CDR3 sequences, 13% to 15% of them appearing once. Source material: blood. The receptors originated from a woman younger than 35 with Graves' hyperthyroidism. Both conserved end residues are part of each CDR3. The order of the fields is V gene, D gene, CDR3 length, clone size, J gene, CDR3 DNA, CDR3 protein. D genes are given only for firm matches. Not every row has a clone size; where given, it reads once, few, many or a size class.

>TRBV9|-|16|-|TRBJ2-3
TGTGCCAGCAGCGTAAAAAGAAGGGGACGCGGAGATACGCAGTATTTT
CASSVKRRGRGDTQYF
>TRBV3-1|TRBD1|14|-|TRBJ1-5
TGTGCCAGCAGCCAAAACAGGGGTGATCAGCCCCAGCATTTT
CASSQNRGDQPQHF
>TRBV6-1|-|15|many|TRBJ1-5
TGTGCCAGCAGTGAGGAATGGAGCCAAAATCAGCCCCAGCATTTT
CASSEEWSQNQPQHF
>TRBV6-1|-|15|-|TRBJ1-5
TGTGCCAGCAGTCTTACAATAAATAGCAATCAGCCCCAGCATTTT
CASSLTINSNQPQHF
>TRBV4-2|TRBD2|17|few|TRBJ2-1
TGTGCCAGCAGCCAAGATATGTCTAGCGGAACCTACAATGAGCAGTTCTTC
CASSQDMSSGTYNEQFF
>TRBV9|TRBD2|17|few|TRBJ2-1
TGTGCCAGCAGCCCCCGGACGTCAGCGGGAGGGTACAATGAGCAGTTCTTC
CASSPRTSAGGYNEQFF
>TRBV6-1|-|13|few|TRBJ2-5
TGTGCCAGCAGTTTGGACCCTAGGGGGACCCAGTACTTC
CASSLDPRGTQYF
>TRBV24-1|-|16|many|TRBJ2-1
TGTGCCACCAGTGATCCCGGATTGACAGACTACAATGAGCAGTTCTTC
CATSDPGLTDYNEQFF
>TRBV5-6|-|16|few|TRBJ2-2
TGTGCCAGCAGCCTAACTAGCAGTGTCCCGCCCTGGGAGCTGTTTTTT
CASSLTSSVPPWELFF
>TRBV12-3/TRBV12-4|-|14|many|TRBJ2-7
TGTGCCAGCAGTTCACAGGGAACCTCCTACGAGCAGTACTTC
CASSSQGTSYEQYF
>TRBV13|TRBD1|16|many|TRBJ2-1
TGTGCCAGCAGCTTAGTGGGACAGGGGAGATCATGGGAGCAGTTCTTC
CASSLVGQGRSWEQFF
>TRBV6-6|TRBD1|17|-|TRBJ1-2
TGTGCCAGCAGTTACTCGACAGGGGAGGAGATTAACTATGGCTACACCTTC
CASSYSTGEEINYGYTF
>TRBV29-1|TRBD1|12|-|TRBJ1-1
TGCAGCGTGGAACAGGGGGCAGGTGAAGCTTTCTTT
CSVEQGAGEAFF
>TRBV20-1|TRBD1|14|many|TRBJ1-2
TGCAGTGCTAGACCGGGACAGGGAGTGCATGGCTACACCTTC
CSARPGQGVHGYTF
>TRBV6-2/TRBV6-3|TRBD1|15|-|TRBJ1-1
TGTGCCAGCAGCCACCTACAGGGGAGGAACTCTGAAGCTTTCTTT
CASSHLQGRNSEAFF
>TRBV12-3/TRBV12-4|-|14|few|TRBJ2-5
TGTGCCAGCAGTTTTGGGGGCCAGCAAGAGACCCAGTACTTC
CASSFGGQQETQYF
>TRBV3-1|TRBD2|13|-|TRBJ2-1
TGTGCCAGCAGCCAACACGGGACTAGCGGTGGGTTCTTC
CASSQHGTSGGFF
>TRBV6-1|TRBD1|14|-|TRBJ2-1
TGTGCCAGCAATGGCAGGGGGCGCTCCAATGAGCAGTTCTTC
CASNGRGRSNEQFF
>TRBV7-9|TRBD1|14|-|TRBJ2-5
TGTGCCAGCAGTGACCCGGACAGGCAAGAGACCCAGTACTTC
CASSDPDRQETQYF
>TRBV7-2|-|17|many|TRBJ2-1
TGTGCCAGCAGCTTAGGCCCATCGGGACACTTGGGCAATGAGCAGTTCTTC
CASSLGPSGHLGNEQFF
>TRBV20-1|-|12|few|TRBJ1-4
TGCAGTGCTAGTTATCGGGGTGAAAAACTGTTTTTT
CSASYRGEKLFF
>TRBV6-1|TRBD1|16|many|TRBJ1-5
TGTGCCAGCAGTGTTTCAAGGGGGCGGCGGGATCAGCCCCAGCATTTT
CASSVSRGRRDQPQHF
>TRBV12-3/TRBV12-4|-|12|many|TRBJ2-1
TGTGCCAGCACCAGGGACGGGGGTGAGCAGTTCTTC
CASTRDGGEQFF
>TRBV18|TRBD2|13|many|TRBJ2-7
TGTGCCAGCTCAAGCGGGAGATACTACGAGCAGTACTTC
CASSSGRYYEQYF
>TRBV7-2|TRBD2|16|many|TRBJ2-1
TGTGCCAGCAGCTTACGCGGGAGGGGGCCCTACAATGAGCAGTTCTTC
CASSLRGRGPYNEQFF
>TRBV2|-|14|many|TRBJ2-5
TGTGCCAGCAAGGCCAGACTAGACCAAGAGACCCAGTACTTC
CASKARLDQETQYF
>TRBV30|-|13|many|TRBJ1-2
TGTGCCTGGAGTGTACTGGGGACCGGGGGCTACACCTTC
CAWSVLGTGGYTF
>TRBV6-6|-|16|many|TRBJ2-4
TGTGCCAGCAGTTACTCAGGGTGGGGAACCAAAAACATTCAGTACTTC
CASSYSGWGTKNIQYF
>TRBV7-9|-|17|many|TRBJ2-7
TGTGCCAGCAGCTTAGTCAAAGAAGACAGGTTTTCCTACGAGCAGTACTTC
CASSLVKEDRFSYEQYF
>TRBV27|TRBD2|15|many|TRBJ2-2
TGTGCCAGCAGCCGGGGGAGGGCGAACACCGGGGAGCTGTTTTTT
CASSRGRANTGELFF
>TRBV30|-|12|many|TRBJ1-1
TGTGCCTGGAGTGTAGTAGGCGCTGAAGCTTTCTTT
CAWSVVGAEAFF
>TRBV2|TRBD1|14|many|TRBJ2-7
TGTGCCAGCAGTGCCAGGGACAGAACCATCGAGCAGTACTTC
CASSARDRTIEQYF
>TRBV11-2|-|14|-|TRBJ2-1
TGTGCCAGCAGCCTAGAAGGCCGTAGTAATGAGCAGTTCTTC
CASSLEGRSNEQFF
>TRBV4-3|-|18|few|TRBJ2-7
TGCGCCAGCAGCCAAGATCATTGGACGGCGAACCCCAAATACGAGCAGTACTTC
CASSQDHWTANPKYEQYF
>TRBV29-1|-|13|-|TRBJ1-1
TGCAGCGTTGCCGCAGGGGCGAACACTGAAGCTTTCTTT
CSVAAGANTEAFF
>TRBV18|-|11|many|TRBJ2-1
TGTGCCAGCTCACGTTCCGATGAGCAGTTCTTC
CASSRSDEQFF
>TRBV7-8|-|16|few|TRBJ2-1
TGTGCCAGCAGCGTATGGTTGGCGGGACCCTACAATGAGCAGTTCTTC
CASSVWLAGPYNEQFF
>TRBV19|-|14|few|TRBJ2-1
TGTGCCAGTAGTGTCGGACAGACTTACAATGAGCAGTTCTTC
CASSVGQTYNEQFF
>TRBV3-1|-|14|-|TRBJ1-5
TGTGCCAGCAGCCAAGACCCAGGTAGCCAGCCCCAGCATTTT
CASSQDPGSQPQHF
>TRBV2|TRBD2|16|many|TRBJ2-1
TGTGCCAGCAGATTCTGGACTAGCGGAGCCTACAATGAGCAGTTCTTC
CASRFWTSGAYNEQFF
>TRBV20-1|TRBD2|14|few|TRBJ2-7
TGCAGTGCTAGAAGCGGGAGGAAGTCCTACGAGCAGTACTTC
CSARSGRKSYEQYF
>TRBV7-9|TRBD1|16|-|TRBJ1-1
TGTGCCAGCAGCCCGTTGATGACAGGGTTGAACACTGAAGCTTTCTTT
CASSPLMTGLNTEAFF
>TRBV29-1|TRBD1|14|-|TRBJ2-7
TGCAGCGTTGAAAGACAGGGGGTTCCCTACGAGCAGTACTTC
CSVERQGVPYEQYF
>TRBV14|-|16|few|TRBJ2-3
TGTGCCAGCAGCCAAGCCGAGGGACTCCCTGGAGATACGCAGTATTTT
CASSQAEGLPGDTQYF
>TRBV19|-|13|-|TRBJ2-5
TGTGCCAGTGTGGGCACAAGTCAAGAGACCCAGTACTTC
CASVGTSQETQYF
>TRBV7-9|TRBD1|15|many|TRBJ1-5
TGTGCCAGCAGCTTAGGGGGACAGGGCAATCAGCCCCAGCATTTT
CASSLGGQGNQPQHF